The rows below give T cell receptor beta chains drawn from one sample of a study of T cells in Graves' hyperthyroidism and ophthalmopathy. TCRdb used MiXCR to reprocess the multiplex PCR reads, holding one entry per CDR3 protein. In the table there are a few hundred thousand distinct CDR3 sequences, around 15% of which are singletons. The sequenced sample consisted of blood. The receptors here all came from a woman between 40 and 55 years old with Graves' hyperthyroidism. CDR3s include the opening cysteine and the closing phenylalanine or tryptophan. D genes are given only for firm matches. Clone size, where shown, is once, few, many, or a class for clones that have expanded.

>13|TRBV28|many|TRBJ2-1|NA
CASSLYAINEQFF
TGTGCCAGCAGTTTATACGCTATCAATGAGCAGTTCTTC
>15|TRBV15|many|TRBJ1-2|NA
CATSRDLGGNYGYTF
TGTGCCACCAGCAGAGATCTGGGTGGCAACTATGGCTACACCTTC
>16|TRBV6-1|many|TRBJ2-1|NA
CASTQRGAGSYNEQFF
TGTGCCAGCACCCAGAGGGGGGCCGGCTCCTACAATGAGCAGTTCTTC
>15|TRBV28|many|TRBJ2-1|TRBD1
CASSSRNRGHNEQFF
TGTGCCAGCAGTTCAAGGAACAGGGGGCATAATGAGCAGTTCTTC
>15|TRBV11-3|many|TRBJ2-7|NA
CASSLAQQSSYEQYF
TGTGCCAGCAGCTTAGCTCAGCAAAGCTCCTACGAGCAGTACTTC
>13|TRBV7-2|NA|TRBJ1-1|NA
CASKRSRDTEAFF
TGTGCCAGCAAACGGTCGAGAGATACTGAAGCTTTCTTT
>13|TRBV2|many|TRBJ2-4|NA
CASRGGVGNIQYF
TGTGCCAGCAGAGGGGGGGTTGGAAACATTCAGTACTTC
>13|TRBV7-2|many|TRBJ2-1|NA
CASRLRGAGEQFF
TGTGCCAGCAGACTCCGGGGTGCGGGTGAGCAGTTCTTC
>14|TRBV19|many|TRBJ2-2|NA
CASSIVENTGELFF
TGTGCCAGTAGTATCGTGGAAAACACCGGGGAGCTGTTTTTT
>11|TRBV20-1|many|TRBJ1-2|NA
CSAGGIYGYTF
TGCAGTGCGGGGGGGATCTATGGCTACACCTTC
>15|TRBV13|NA|TRBJ2-1|NA
CASSARRGSYNEQFF
TGTGCCAGCAGCGCCAGGCGGGGCTCCTACAATGAGCAGTTCTTC
>17|TRBV14|NA|TRBJ2-5|TRBD2
CASSRTGTSGSGETQYF
TGTGCCAGCAGCCGAACAGGGACTAGCGGGAGTGGAGAGACCCAGTACTTC
>12|TRBV2|many|TRBJ1-5|NA
CASTETQGAQHF
TGTGCCAGCACCGAAACCCAGGGAGCCCAGCATTTT
>14|TRBV4-1|NA|TRBJ2-3|NA
CASSRGLTGDTQYF
TGCGCCAGCAGCCGCGGACTTACGGGAGATACGCAGTATTTT
>15|TRBV6-1|many|TRBJ2-1|TRBD2
CASSRTSGSNNEQFF
TGTGCCAGCAGCAGGACTAGCGGGAGTAACAATGAGCAGTTCTTC
>13|TRBV6-1|NA|TRBJ2-1|NA
CASSWEPRDEQFF
TGTGCCAGCAGTTGGGAACCACGGGATGAGCAGTTCTTC
>14|TRBV12-3/TRBV12-4|many|TRBJ2-7|TRBD2
CASRVAGDLYEQYF
TGTGCCAGTCGCGTAGCGGGAGATTTGTACGAGCAGTACTTC
>14|TRBV14|few|TRBJ1-2|TRBD1
CASSRVQGAYGYTF
TGTGCCAGCAGCCGCGTTCAGGGGGCGTATGGCTACACCTTC
>17|TRBV2|NA|TRBJ2-1|NA
CASSEKGGGLSGDEQFF
TGTGCCAGCAGTGAAAAGGGGGGGGGGCTTTCGGGCGATGAGCAGTTCTTC
>15|TRBV5-4|NA|TRBJ2-7|NA
CASSYAGPRSYEQYF
TGTGCCAGCAGCTACGCGGGACCGCGATCCTACGAGCAGTACTTC
>14|TRBV6-2/TRBV6-3|many|TRBJ1-1|NA
CASSLSTSNTEAFF
TGTGCCAGCAGTCTTTCTACTTCGAACACTGAAGCTTTCTTT
>13|TRBV7-9|few|TRBJ2-7|TRBD1
CASSSPGQGKQYF
TGTGCCAGCAGCTCCCCGGGACAGGGAAAGCAGTACTTC
>14|TRBV2|NA|TRBJ2-3|TRBD2
CASSALAGGDTQYF
TGTGCCAGCAGTGCGCTAGCGGGAGGAGATACGCAGTATTTT
>14|TRBV28|many|TRBJ2-7|TRBD2
CASSFSGSLYEQYF
TGTGCCAGCAGTTTTAGCGGGAGCCTTTACGAGCAGTACTTC
>15|TRBV9|NA|TRBJ1-2|NA
CASSVAAGFDYGYTF
TGTGCCAGCAGCGTAGCCGCAGGGTTTGACTATGGCTACACCTTC
>14|TRBV28|NA|TRBJ2-3|NA
CASSTRRIADTQYF
TGTGCCAGCAGCACCCGTCGGATCGCAGATACGCAGTATTTT
>15|TRBV5-1|NA|TRBJ1-4|NA
CASSLAAGGGEKLFF
TGCGCCAGCAGCTTGGCGGCAGGCGGTGGTGAAAAACTGTTTTTT
>17|TRBV12-3/TRBV12-4|NA|TRBJ2-6|TRBD2
CASSRSGSRSGANVLTF
TGTGCCAGCAGTCGCAGCGGGAGCCGCTCTGGGGCCAACGTCCTGACTTTC
>12|TRBV2|many|TRBJ2-1|NA
CASPLGYNEQFF
TGTGCCAGCCCACTAGGTTACAATGAGCAGTTCTTC
>13|TRBV20-1|few|TRBJ2-7|TRBD1
CSATRQGLNEQYF
TGCAGTGCTACCCGACAGGGCCTAAACGAGCAGTACTTC
>14|TRBV20-1|many|TRBJ2-2|NA
CSVRITTNTGELFF
TGCAGTGTCCGTATAACCACGAACACCGGGGAGCTGTTTTTT
>12|TRBV3-1|many|TRBJ1-1|NA
CASSQEGGEAFF
TGTGCCAGCAGCCAAGAGGGGGGTGAAGCTTTCTTT
>13|TRBV20-1|NA|TRBJ2-7|NA
CSARESRSYEQYF
TGCAGTGCTAGAGAATCGAGGTCCTACGAGCAGTACTTC
>17|TRBV7-8|NA|TRBJ1-6|NA
CASSLLSQQFDNSPLHF
TGTGCCAGCAGCCTATTGAGCCAACAATTCGATAATTCACCCCTCCACTTT
>12|TRBV10-2|NA|TRBJ1-1|NA
CASKLPDAEAFF
TGCGCCAGCAAACTCCCCGACGCTGAAGCTTTCTTT
>16|TRBV19|NA|TRBJ2-7|NA
CASSIVPGANAYEQYF
TGTGCCAGTAGTATAGTCCCAGGGGCTAACGCCTACGAGCAGTACTTC
>15|TRBV2|many|TRBJ1-6|NA
CASSRPDRNNSPLHF
TGTGCCAGCAGCCGCCCCGACAGGAATAATTCACCCCTCCACTTT
>13|TRBV7-9|NA|TRBJ2-5|NA
CASSQKYQETQYF
TGTGCCAGCAGCCAAAAGTACCAAGAGACCCAGTACTTC
>15|TRBV12-3/TRBV12-4|many|TRBJ2-3|NA
CASSSEGARTDTQYF
TGTGCCAGCAGTTCTGAAGGGGCCCGCACAGATACGCAGTATTTT
>15|TRBV19|NA|TRBJ2-3|TRBD2
CASNPGRGGADTQYF
TGTGCCAGTAACCCGGGACGGGGGGGCGCAGATACGCAGTATTTT
>15|TRBV4-1|NA|TRBJ1-4|NA
CASSPPWATNEKLFF
TGCGCCAGCAGCCCACCTTGGGCAACTAATGAAAAACTGTTTTTT